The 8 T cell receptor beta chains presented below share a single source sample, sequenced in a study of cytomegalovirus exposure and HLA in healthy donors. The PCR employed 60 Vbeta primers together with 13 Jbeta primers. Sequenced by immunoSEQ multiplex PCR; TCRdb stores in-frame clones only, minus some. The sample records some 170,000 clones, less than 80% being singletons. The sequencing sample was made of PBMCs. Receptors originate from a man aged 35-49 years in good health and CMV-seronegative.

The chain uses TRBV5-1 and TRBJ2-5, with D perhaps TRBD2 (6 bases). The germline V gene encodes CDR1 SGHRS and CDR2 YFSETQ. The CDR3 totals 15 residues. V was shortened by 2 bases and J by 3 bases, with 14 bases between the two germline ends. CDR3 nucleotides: TGCGCCAGCAGCTTAGAGGGATGGACTAAAGAGACCCAGTACTTC. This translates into CASSLEGWTKETQYF.

CDR3 in DNA: TGTGCCAGCAGTTTGGACAGCCTCTATGAGCAGTTCTTC. Translated, it gives CASSLDSLYEQFF. The chain is built from TRBV27 and TRBJ2-1, with D perhaps matching TRBD1 (6 bases). Trimming removed 3 bases from V and 8 bases from J, with 11 bases in between. Per the germline V gene, CDR1 is MNHEY and CDR2 is SMNVEV (reference sequence). This CDR3 spans 13 amino acids.

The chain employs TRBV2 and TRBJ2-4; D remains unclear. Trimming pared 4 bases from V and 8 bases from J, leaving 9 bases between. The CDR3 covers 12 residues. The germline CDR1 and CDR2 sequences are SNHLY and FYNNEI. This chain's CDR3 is CASSGIRDIQYF. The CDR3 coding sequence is TGTGCCAGCAGTGGTATTCGGGACATTCAGTACTTC.

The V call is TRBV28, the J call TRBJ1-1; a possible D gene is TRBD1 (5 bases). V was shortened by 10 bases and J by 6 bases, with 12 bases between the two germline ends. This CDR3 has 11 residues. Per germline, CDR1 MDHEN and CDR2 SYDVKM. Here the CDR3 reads CATGGYPEAFF. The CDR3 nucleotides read TGTGCCACCGGGGGGTATCCTGAAGCTTTCTTT.

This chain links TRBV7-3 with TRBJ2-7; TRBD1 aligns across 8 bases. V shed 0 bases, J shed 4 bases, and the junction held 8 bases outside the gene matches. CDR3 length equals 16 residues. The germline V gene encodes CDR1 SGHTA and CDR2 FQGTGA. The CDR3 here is CASSLTGGRGPYEQYF. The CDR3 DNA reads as TGTGCCAGCAGCTTAACTGGTGGCAGGGGGCCGTACGAGCAGTACTTC. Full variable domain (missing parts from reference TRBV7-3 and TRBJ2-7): GAGVSQTPSNKVTEKGKYVELRCDPISGHTALYWYRQSLGQGPEFLIYFQGTGAADDSGLPNDRFFAVRPEGSVSTLKIQRTERGDSAVYLCASSLTGGRGPYEQYFGPGTRLTVT.

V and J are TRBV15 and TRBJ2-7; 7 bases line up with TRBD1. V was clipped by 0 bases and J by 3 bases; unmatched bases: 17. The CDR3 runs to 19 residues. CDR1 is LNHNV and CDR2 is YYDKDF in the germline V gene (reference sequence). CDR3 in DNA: TGTGCCACCAGCAGAGACCTGACAGGGACGCAGATGATGGGCTACGAGCAGTACTTC. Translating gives CATSRDLTGTQMMGYEQYF.

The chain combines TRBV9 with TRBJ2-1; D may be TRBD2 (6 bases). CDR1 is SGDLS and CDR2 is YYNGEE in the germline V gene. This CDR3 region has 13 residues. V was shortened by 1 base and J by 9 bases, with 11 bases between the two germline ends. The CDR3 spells CASSVTTGGEQFF. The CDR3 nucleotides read TGTGCCAGCAGCGTAACCACCGGGGGTGAGCAGTTCTTC.

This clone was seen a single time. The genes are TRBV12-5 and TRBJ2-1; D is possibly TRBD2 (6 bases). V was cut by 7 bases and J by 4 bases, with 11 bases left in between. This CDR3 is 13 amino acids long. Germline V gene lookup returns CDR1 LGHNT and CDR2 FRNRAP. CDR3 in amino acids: CASVLGGYNEQFF. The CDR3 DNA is TGTGCTAGTGTTCTTGGGGGGTACAATGAGCAGTTCTTC.